The rows below give T cell receptor beta chains drawn from one sample of a study of shared clonotypes between healthy human individuals. The method was immunoSEQ multiplex PCR; TCRdb's version includes in-frame clones alone and lacks a portion of them. The repertoire holds roughly 720,000 clones, with around 91% as singletons. Material: memory CD8+ T cells from PBMCs. Source of these receptors: a young man in good health. Some clones in this sample may be carry-over from other donors' samples. The CDR3 runs from the conserved cysteine through the conserved F or W. The D gene is left open where the match is weak. A row's size may be missing; if present it is once, few, many or a size class.

d_call	v_call	j_call	clone_size	cdr3_aa	cdr3_nt
NA	TRBV6-5	TRBJ2-7	NA	CASSYSREQYF	TGTGCCAGCAGTTACTCGCGTGAGCAGTACTTC
NA	TRBV7-8	TRBJ2-5	NA	CASSSPEPGLKETQYF	TGTGCCAGCAGCTCCCCTGAGCCGGGGCTAAAAGAGACCCAGTACTTC
NA	TRBV19	TRBJ2-7	once	CATTAGYEQYF	TGTGCCACCACAGCGGGCTACGAGCAGTACTTC
NA	TRBV4-1	TRBJ2-7	NA	CASSQDKRGNEQYF	TGCGCCAGCAGCCAAGATAAGCGCGGCAACGAGCAGTACTTC
NA	TRBV27	TRBJ1-3	NA	CASSLRFGNTIYF	TGTGCCAGCAGTTTACGTTTTGGAAACACCATATATTTT
TRBD1	TRBV5-4	TRBJ2-3	NA	CASSLWTGGNTDTQYF	TGTGCCAGCAGCTTATGGACAGGGGGAAACACAGATACGCAGTATTTT
NA	TRBV10-3	TRBJ2-7	once	CAIRTVRAGTVREQYF	TGTGCCATCAGGACCGTCCGGGCGGGAACTGTTCGCGAGCAGTACTTC
TRBD1	TRBV28	TRBJ2-6	NA	CASRWTGATSGANVLTF	TGTGCCAGCAGATGGACAGGGGCTACCTCTGGGGCCAACGTCCTGACTTTC
NA	TRBV19	TRBJ1-1	NA	CASKRGDEAFF	TGTGCCAGTAAACGAGGGGATGAAGCTTTCTTT
TRBD1	TRBV27	TRBJ2-2	NA	CASSLSTGLENTGELFF	TGTGCCAGCAGTTTATCGACAGGGCTAGAGAACACCGGGGAGCTGTTTTTT
NA	TRBV12-5	TRBJ2-2	NA	CASGLGYTGELFF	TGTGCTAGTGGTTTGGGATACACCGGGGAGCTGTTTTTT
TRBD1	TRBV28	TRBJ1-2	few	CASRNTGGGGYTF	TGTGCCAGCAGAAATACAGGGGGCGGTGGCTACACCTTC
NA	TRBV11-3	TRBJ2-7	NA	CASSAGLPEDYEQYF	TGTGCCAGCAGCGCGGGACTCCCGGAAGACTACGAGCAGTACTTC
NA	TRBV28	TRBJ2-7	NA	CASTQYRDGDEQYF	TGTGCCAGCACCCAGTACAGGGATGGCGACGAGCAGTACTTC
NA	TRBV28	TRBJ1-2	NA	CASRYGPKGSNYGYTF	TGTGCCAGCAGATATGGCCCAAAGGGGTCCAACTATGGCTACACCTTC
TRBD1	TRBV9	TRBJ2-7	NA	CASSARDRPYEQYF	TGTGCCAGCAGCGCCCGGGACAGGCCCTACGAGCAGTACTTC
NA	TRBV27	TRBJ2-1	NA	CASSFGRRSYNEQFF	TGTGCCAGCAGTTTTGGCCGCCGCTCCTACAATGAGCAGTTCTTC
TRBD2	TRBV28	TRBJ2-3	NA	CASREGGPIGADTQYF	TGTGCCAGCCGGGAGGGAGGGCCTATCGGAGCAGATACGCAGTATTTT
NA	TRBV28	TRBJ1-2	NA	CASSPFGFGTRIGDGYTF	TGTGCCAGCAGTCCATTTGGGTTCGGGACACGGATAGGAGATGGCTACACCTTC
NA	TRBV10-3	TRBJ1-2	NA	CAISESRGYGYTF	TGTGCCATCAGTGAGTCTCGGGGCTATGGCTACACCTTC
NA	TRBV4-1	TRBJ2-5	once	CASSQEGRRETQYF	TGCGCCAGCAGCCAAGAAGGTAGGAGGGAGACCCAGTACTTC
NA	TRBV7-3	TRBJ1-1	NA	CASSPGGENTEAFF	TGTGCCAGCAGCCCGGGAGGGGAGAACACTGAAGCTTTCTTT
NA	TRBV5-4	TRBJ1-1	NA	CASSLIGTGNTEAFF	TGTGCCAGCAGCTTAATTGGGACGGGGAACACTGAAGCTTTCTTT
NA	TRBV4-1	TRBJ1-2	NA	CASSQVGLLGYNGYTF	TGCGCCAGCAGCCAAGTAGGGCTACTGGGGTATAATGGCTACACCTTC
TRBD2	TRBV27	TRBJ2-5	once	CASSLSPGLAGVRETQYF	TGTGCCAGCAGTTTATCGCCGGGACTAGCGGGAGTCAGGGAGACCCAGTACTTC
NA	TRBV5-4	TRBJ1-5	NA	CASSTNGRNQPQHF	TGTGCCAGCAGCACCAACGGGAGGAATCAGCCCCAGCATTTT
NA	TRBV15	TRBJ2-3	NA	CATSARLADTQYF	TGTGCCACCAGCGCCCGACTTGCAGATACGCAGTATTTT
NA	TRBV9	TRBJ1-2	NA	CASSGVRDNYNYGYTF	TGTGCCAGCAGCGGCGTGCGGGACAACTATAACTATGGCTACACCTTC
TRBD1	TRBV19	TRBJ1-1	NA	CASQLRGHGTEAFF	TGTGCCAGTCAATTGAGGGGGCACGGGACTGAAGCTTTCTTT
NA	TRBV9	TRBJ2-3	NA	CASAHGIVTDTQYF	TGTGCCAGCGCGCACGGGATTGTGACAGATACGCAGTATTTT
TRBD2	TRBV5-4	TRBJ2-1	NA	CASSLLAGVYNEQFF	TGTGCCAGCAGCCTGCTAGCGGGAGTATACAATGAGCAGTTCTTC
NA	TRBV7-3	TRBJ1-1	NA	CASSLGQFFLGTEAFF	TGTGCCAGCAGCTTAGGGCAGTTTTTCCTCGGGACTGAAGCTTTCTTT
TRBD2	TRBV11-2	TRBJ2-3	NA	CASSFTSSGRSTSTDTQYF	TGTGCCAGCAGCTTTACGTCTAGCGGGAGGTCGACTAGCACAGATACGCAGTATTTT
NA	TRBV27	TRBJ2-7	once	CATRWVGSYEQYF	TGTGCCACCCGCTGGGTCGGTTCTTACGAGCAGTACTTC
TRBD2	TRBV30	TRBJ2-2	NA	CAWSHLAGTGELFF	TGTGCCTGGAGTCATCTAGCGGGGACCGGGGAGCTGTTTTTT
TRBD1	TRBV2	TRBJ1-1	few	CASSDRGETEAFF	TGTGCCAGCAGTGACAGGGGGGAAACTGAAGCTTTCTTT
TRBD1	TRBV15	TRBJ2-3	NA	CATSDRGNRGADTQYF	TGTGCCACCAGCGACCGGGGGAACAGGGGGGCAGATACGCAGTATTTT